This T cell receptor beta chain was obtained from a study of T cells in Graves' hyperthyroidism and ophthalmopathy (dated by TCRdb to between 2018 and 2021). Background on the whole study: To identify distinguishing TCR V-J signatures, a discovery cohort of 95 to 100 patients was used, comprising 43 with Graves' ophthalmopathy and about 59 with stable Graves' hyperthyroidism. Prospective prediction of ophthalmopathy was tested in an independent validation cohort consisting of fewer than 20 hyperthyroidism patients and 15 or so patients who later progressed to ophthalmopathy. The roughly 90 discovery patients were divided at random into training and test sets in a 7:3 ratio. In addition, the study compared T-cell repertoires in thyroid tissue and in blood from roughly six Graves' hyperthyroidism patients. Once sampling was done, hyperthyroidism patients were given methimazole at a starting dose of 30 mg daily, whereas ophthalmopathy patients were given high-dose intravenous methylprednisolone. TCR Vbeta CDR3 sequencing of around 130 peripheral blood samples (fewer than 45 ophthalmopathy, about 74 hyperthyroidism and roughly 17 progressor patients) is reported in the paper.

Patients with uncontrolled infections, other autoimmune diseases, pregnancy or lactation were excluded. Clinical symptoms, serum thyroxine and TRAb, thyroid ultrasound, and orbital computed tomography formed the basis for the diagnoses. Total RNA was extracted using Trizol reagent, and RNA quality was assessed on an Agilent 2100 Bioanalyzer. Broad study findings and their caveats: Sample size was not statistically predetermined, and investigators were not blinded to group allocation. In validation, the model predicted progression to ophthalmopathy a median of about 5.9 months before onset, with approximately 68% sensitivity and 72.22% specificity. In cross-validation, a model built on a 13 V-J signature told ophthalmopathy apart from stable hyperthyroidism with under 90% sensitivity and roughly 83% specificity, and in testing the same model reached 80%/75%. Blood samples also contained most of the expanded thyroid clonotypes (frequency above 0.001), which suggests that blood repertoires may reflect thyroid immune responses.

With regard to this clonotype: Its antigen remains unidentified. Base qualities are not at hand, and no much larger clone is one base apart.

Looking up the germline V gene yields CDR1 SGDLS and CDR2 YYNGEE. V and J are truncated by 2 bases and 4 bases respectively, leaving an intervening sequence of 10 bases. From cysteine to phenylalanine, the CDR3 is 13 amino acids long. The retained sequence is limited to the CDR3, 39 bases, with the frame set at the first base. The TCR beta CDR3 regions were amplified from the RNA transcripts. The first round of RT-PCR for the TCR CDR3 was performed with the HTBI primer set and the Qiagen OneStep RT-PCR kit. Libraries were constructed in a second round of multiplex PCR, after which size selection and purification were carried out. Libraries were sequenced paired-end with 100 bp reads on an Illumina HiSeq2000. The source study handled its data this way. SOAPnuke was used to process the raw data, with reads discarded if the reads contained adapters or uncalled bases, had a mean Phred below 15, or lacked an exact constant-primer or identifier match. COPE v1.2.5 was used to merge the high-quality paired reads, and each unique nucleotide sequence was defined as a clonotype. MiTCR v1.1 was used to align clonotypes to the IMGT TRBV, TRBD and TRBJ reference segments. Analysis was restricted to V-J combinations with a frequency above 0.0001, which covered about 99% of repertoires. A TCS score was defined as the ratio of F50 (clonal expansion) to E x V (chaos), with BLOSUM62-based TCRdist applied between CDR3 peptides within each V-J. Welch's t-statistics and random forest reduced fewer than 600 V-J features to 13, which were used in a naive Bayes classifier (R e1071). Thyroid-blood repertoire similarity was quantified with the Morisita-Horn index. Using fastp trimming at Q25 and MiXCR clonotype assembly, TCRdb reanalyzed the public sequencing data and kept in-frame beta chains. Each CDR3 protein gets just one entry, which takes the most common genes and DNA from the rows behind it. The V and J calls follow TCRdb's processing rather than the paper's. This sample is represented by over 500,000 distinct CDR3 sequences; approximately 49% of them were singletons. 44% of the sample is taken by the ten largest.

The V gene is TRBV9 and the J gene is TRBJ2-7; TRBD1 is a weak D gene call, 6 bases matching. This receptor was obtained from an adult woman with Graves' disease, either hyperthyroidism or ophthalmopathy (not recorded which). Specimen: peripheral blood or thyroid tissue (not recorded which). The sequenced DNA: TGTGCCAGCAGCGTGGTAGGGGGTTACGAGCAGTACTTC. Its protein reads: CASSVVGGYEQYF. Supplemented by the reference TRBV9 and TRBJ2-7 proteins around the CDR3, the complete variable domain is DSGVTQTPKHLITATGQRVTLRCSPRSGDLSVYWYQQSLDQGLQFLIQYYNGEERAKGNILERFSAQQFPDLHSELNLSSLELGDSALYFCASSVVGGYEQYFGPGTRLTVT.